This T cell receptor (beta chain) came from a study of T-cell reconstitution after alpha-beta-depleted transplantation in children. Unique molecular identifiers were used in preparing the TCRbeta library. TCRdb ran MiXCR on the PCR reads and lists one entry per CDR3 protein. The repertoire has approximately 800,000 distinct CDR3 sequences, around 15% of them found once; the top ten carry roughly 4.8%. The V end was cut by 6 bases, the J end by 0 bases, with 10 bases between. CDR3 length equals 14 residues. Germline V gives CDR1 ENHRY, CDR2 SYGVKD. The clonotype was recovered from a male patient younger than 18 who had a stem cell transplant for acute lymphoblastic leukemia, so the T cells may come from the graft donor. The source material was PBMCs, mostly from graft donor cells, sampled 360 days after TCRalphabeta/CD19-depleted stem cell transplant. V usage is TRBV10-3 and J usage is TRBJ2-3, with D perhaps TRBD2 (5 bases). The CDR3 DNA sequence: TGTGCCATCAGGGTAAGCGGAAGCACAGATACGCAGTATTTT. Encoded protein: CAIRVSGSTDTQYF.